Shown below are 23 T cell receptor beta chains from a single sample sequenced in a study of radiation and T cells in renal cell carcinoma. The data were produced by immunoSEQ multiplex PCR, yet TCRdb's version contains in-frame clones alone and is incomplete. The sample gives approximately 120,000 clones, approximately 80% of which show up once; less than 3.5% is in the top ten. The time point is: baseline pretreatment blood. Treatment in this sample: 15 Gy SBRT to primary tumor, nephrectomy 4 weeks later. Specimen: blood, collected from a patient whose treatment included radiotherapy and nephrectomy. The origin of the receptors is a woman aged 60-75 years with renal cell carcinoma.

The CDR3 region has the DNA TGTGCCATGTACAGCCTTCTTGGCTACACCTTC. The encoded protein is CAMYSLLGYTF. The chain has TRBV6-5 and TRBJ1-2; D gene uncertain. V was clipped by 10 bases and J by 7 bases, with 13 bases between them. Germline CDR1 reads MNHEY; CDR2 reads SVGAGI. This CDR3 has 11 amino acids.

The table lists this clone with a count of one. The gene calls are TRBV6-6 and TRBJ1-1, with 10 bases identical to TRBD1. Germline values: CDR1 MNHNY, CDR2 SVGAGI (reference sequence). CDR3 length: 14 amino acids. V lost 2 bases, J lost 7 bases, and 4 bases stayed unmatched. The CDR3 sequence is CASSYGQGEGEAFF. In nucleotides, the CDR3 is TGTGCCAGCAGTTACGGACAGGGGGAAGGTGAAGCTTTCTTT.

This chain's CDR3 is CASSTPGQPPYEQYF. CDR3 coding DNA: TGTGCCAGCAGTACGCCGGGACAGCCCCCCTACGAGCAGTACTTC. The chain couples TRBV6-6 to TRBJ2-7; 7 nucleotides align to TRBD1. Losses at the gene ends were 5 bases for V and 2 bases for J; bases not matched to a gene: 9. CDR3 length equals 15 residues. Per germline, CDR1 MNHNY and CDR2 SVGAGI (reference sequence).

This clone came up a few times. This sequence joins TRBV18 and TRBJ1-1; D call uncertain. With 0 bases removed from V and 8 bases from J, the gap between germline ends came to 7 bases. Germline assignment: CDR1 KGHSH and CDR2 LQKENI. This CDR3 has 12 residues. The CDR3 bases are TGTGCCAGCTCACCACCTGGAGGAGAAGCTTTCTTT. Translation gives CASSPPGGEAFF. Full variable domain (outside the CDR3, taken from reference TRBV18 and TRBJ1-1): NAGVMQNPRHLVRRRGQEARLRCSPMKGHSHVYWYRQLPEEGLKFMVYLQKENIIDESGMPKERFSAEFPKEGPSILRIQQVVRGDSAAYFCASSPPGGEAFFGQGTRLTVV.

This sequence joins TRBV6-5 and TRBJ1-2; TRBD1 might be the D (5 bases). The germline V gene has CDR1 MNHEY and CDR2 SVGAGI. The CDR3 contains 14 residues. V was shortened by 4 bases and J by 8 bases, with 17 bases between the two germline ends. CDR3 loop: CASSSGLLAMGYTF. CDR3 nucleotides: TGTGCCAGCAGTTCGGGGCTTCTAGCTATGGGCTACACCTTC.

The rearrangement uses TRBV19 and TRBJ2-3; the match to TRBD1 covers 10 bases. This CDR3 comprises 16 residues. Germline CDR1 and CDR2: LNHDA and SQIVND (reference sequence). J was trimmed by 1 base and V by 4 bases; bases with no gene match: 5. CDR3 bases: TGTGCCAGTAGTACAGGTGGACAGGGGGGCACAGATACGCAGTATTTT. It codes for CASSTGGQGGTDTQYF.

V is TRBV9 and J is TRBJ1-3; D possibly corresponds to TRBD1 (5 bases). The germline CDR1 and CDR2 sequences are SGDLS and YYNGEE. The CDR3 runs 15 residues. V gave up 0 bases and J gave up 0 bases, with 7 bases separating them. The CDR3 DNA follows: TGTGCCAGCAGCGTAGGGACACCCTCTGGAAACACCATATATTTT. Amino acids: CASSVGTPSGNTIYF.

V is TRBV5-4 and J is TRBJ1-2, with D possibly matching TRBD1 (6 bases). The germline CDR1 and CDR2 sequences are SGHNT and YYREEE (reference sequence). The CDR3 sequence is 15 residues long. Trimming removed 0 bases from V and 3 bases from J, with 12 bases in between. Here the CDR3 reads CASSLARPGDYGYTF. The CDR3 DNA follows: TGTGCCAGCAGCTTGGCTAGGCCAGGGGACTATGGCTACACCTTC.

The rearrangement joins TRBV9 to TRBJ2-5, with a weak D call TRBD1 (6 bases). Trimming took 1 base from V and 0 from J, leaving 10 bases between them. The CDR3 covers 15 residues. CDR1 and CDR2 (germline): SGDLS, YYNGEE. CDR3 residues: CASSVLAGDQETQYF. The DNA for the CDR3 is TGTGCCAGCAGCGTACTCGCAGGGGACCAAGAGACCCAGTACTTC.

The chain uses TRBV18 and TRBJ1-5; D remains ambiguous. V gave up 3 bases and J gave up 2 bases, with 11 bases separating them. This CDR3 is 15 amino acids long. Germline V CDR1 and CDR2: KGHSH, LQKENI. This chain's CDR3 is CASSPSVVGNQPQHF. CDR3 sequence (DNA): TGTGCCAGCTCACCGTCGGTGGTGGGCAATCAGCCCCAGCATTTT.

The rearrangement joins TRBV28 to TRBJ2-7; 7 bases agree with TRBD2. In germline, CDR1 is MDHEN, CDR2 SYDVKM. The trim removed 8 bases at V and 0 bases at J, leaving 10 bases unmatched. CDR3 length equals 15 residues. The CDR3 DNA sequence: TGTGCCAGCCGACTGACTAGCCGTGACTCCTACGAGCAGTACTTC. It translates to CASRLTSRDSYEQYF.

This sequence joins TRBV6-5 and TRBJ1-1, with a possible D match to TRBD1 (5 bases). The CDR3 covers 12 residues. The V end lost 6 bases, the J end lost 9 bases, and 14 bases lay between the germline ends. Germline assignment: CDR1 MNHEY and CDR2 SVGAGI. The CDR3 coding sequence is TGTGCCAGCAGCGAACACAGGACCCAAGCTTTCTTT. It codes for CASSEHRTQAFF.

The chain recombines TRBV29-1 with TRBJ1-2, with a weak D call TRBD1 (6 bases). V lost 6 bases and J 0 bases, leaving 11 bases between the germline ends. Germline V CDR1 and CDR2: SQVTM, ANQGSEA. This CDR3 contains 13 residues. The CDR3 region is CSVKTGTNYGYTF. DNA for the CDR3: TGCAGCGTGAAAACAGGGACTAACTATGGCTACACCTTC.

The chain is built from TRBV30 and TRBJ2-1; D is uncertain. The CDR3 length is 11 residues. V was trimmed by 3 bases and J by 10 bases, leaving 10 bases between them. Germline assignment: CDR1 GTSNPN and CDR2 SVGIG (reference sequence). CDR3 protein: CAWRNAREQFF. The CDR3 DNA reads TGTGCCTGGAGGAATGCAAGGGAGCAGTTCTTC.

The V and J genes are TRBV7-3 and TRBJ1-2; TRBD1 matches 7 bases. The CDR3 has 16 amino acids. Looked up from germline, CDR1 is SGHTA and CDR2 is FQGTGA. With V trimmed by 2 bases and J by 0 bases, 6 bases remained unmatched. The CDR3 sequence is CASSLSTGTANYGYTF. The CDR3 region has the DNA TGTGCCAGCAGCTTATCCACAGGGACAGCTAACTATGGCTACACCTTC.

The V gene is TRBV5-1, the J gene TRBJ2-3, with TRBD2 matching over 7 bases. Germline CDR1 is SGHRS and CDR2 is YFSETQ. This CDR3 region has 16 residues. Trimming removed 5 bases from V and 0 bases from J; junction bases left unmatched: 9. DNA of the CDR3: TGCGCCAGCAGGGTCGGTCTAGCGGCTAGCACAGATACGCAGTATTTT. Protein sequence: CASRVGLAASTDTQYF.

J is TRBJ1-2 and V is TRBV2; D is possibly TRBD1 (5 bases). The CDR3 contains 13 residues. Trimming shortened V by 2 bases and J by 8 bases, and 12 bases separated the two germline ends. In germline, CDR1 is SNHLY, CDR2 FYNNEI. The CDR3 region is CASSERGARGYTF. CDR3 nucleotides: TGTGCCAGCAGTGAAAGAGGGGCTAGGGGCTACACCTTC.

V usage is TRBV28 and J usage is TRBJ2-2; 7 bases fit TRBD1. This CDR3 region has 13 residues. Trimming cost V 10 bases and J 7 bases; bases outside gene matches: 9. Germline V CDR1 and CDR2: MDHEN, SYDVKM. CDR3 sequence reads: CAIIQGSGGELFF. The CDR3 bases are TGTGCCATTATACAGGGGAGCGGCGGGGAGCTGTTTTTT.

The V gene is TRBV19, the J gene TRBJ2-3; D remains ambiguous. Trimming stripped 3 bases from V and 2 bases from J, with 12 bases between. The CDR3 is made up of 15 amino acids. Germline-derived CDR1 and CDR2 are LNHDA and SQIVND (reference sequence). The CDR3 DNA is TGTGCCAGTAGTATGCCGGCCGTTAACACAGATACGCAGTATTTT. Translation: CASSMPAVNTDTQYF.

The chain couples TRBV2 to TRBJ1-6; a weak D match, TRBD1 (5 bases). The CDR3 consists of 14 residues. Germline CDR1 reads SNHLY; CDR2 reads FYNNEI. V lost 4 bases to trimming and J lost 7 bases, with 11 bases between them. CDR3 nucleotide sequence: TGTGCCAGCAGTGCGGTACAGGCGAATTCACCCCTCCACTTT. Its translation is CASSAVQANSPLHF.

The chain has TRBV16 and TRBJ1-1; no clear D. From germline, CDR1 is KGHSY and CDR2 FQNENV. This CDR3 is 17 amino acids long. V was pared by 0 bases and J by 4 bases, with 18 bases between. The CDR3 DNA sequence: TGTGCCAGCAGCCAATCGGGGTCTGGCCCAGCCGCCACTGAAGCTTTCTTT. This translates into CASSQSGSGPAATEAFF.

This chain uses TRBV18 with TRBJ2-1, with 10 bases matching TRBD2. CDR3 length: 15 residues. CDR1 and CDR2 (germline): KGHSH, LQKENI. V trimming: 6 bases; J trimming: 6 bases; junction bases outside the gene matches: 8. The CDR3, as DNA: TGTGCCAGCTCCGCCGGGACTAGCGAACGCAATGAGCAGTTCTTC. It is translated as CASSAGTSERNEQFF.

This clone has just one count. The chain couples TRBV19 to TRBJ2-2; 10 bases agree with TRBD1. This CDR3 is 17 amino acids long. J gave up 6 bases and V 2 bases, and 9 bases lay outside the gene matches. CDR1 and CDR2 (germline): LNHDA, SQIVND (reference sequence). The CDR3 DNA is TGTGCCAGTAGTATACTCGGGACAGGGGAAGGCGCCGGGGAGCTGTTTTTT. This gives the protein CASSILGTGEGAGELFF.